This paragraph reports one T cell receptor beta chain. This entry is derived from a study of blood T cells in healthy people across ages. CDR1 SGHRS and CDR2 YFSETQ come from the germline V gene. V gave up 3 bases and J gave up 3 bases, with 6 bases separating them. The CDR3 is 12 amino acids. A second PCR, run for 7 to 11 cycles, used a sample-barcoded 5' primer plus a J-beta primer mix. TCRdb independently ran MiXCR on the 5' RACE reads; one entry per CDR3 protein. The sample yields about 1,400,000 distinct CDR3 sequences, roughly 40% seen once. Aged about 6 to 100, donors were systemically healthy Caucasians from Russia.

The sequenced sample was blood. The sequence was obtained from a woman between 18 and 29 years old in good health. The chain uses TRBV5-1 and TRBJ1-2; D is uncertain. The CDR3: CASSSEYYGYTF. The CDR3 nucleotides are TGCGCCAGCAGCTCCGAGTACTATGGCTACACCTTC. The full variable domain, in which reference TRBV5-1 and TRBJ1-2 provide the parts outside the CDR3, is KAGVTQTPRYLIKTRGQQVTLSCSPISGHRSVSWYQQTPGQGLQFLFEYFSETQRNKGNFPGRFSGRQFSNSRSEMNVSTLELGDSALYLCASSSEYYGYTFGSGTRLTVV.